A single T cell receptor beta chain is shown here with its context. This record belongs to a study of control samples from healthy donors and cancer patients. This CDR3 spans 14 amino acids. Per the germline V gene, CDR1 is SEHNR and CDR2 is FQNEAQ (reference sequence). Unmatched junction bases numbered 9, after V lost 8 bases and J lost 7 bases. Clones were sequenced by immunoSEQ multiplex PCR, and TCRdb holds only the in-frame ones, with some missing. The table lists tens of thousands of clones, about 89% of them singletons. The sequenced sample consisted of blood. The gene calls are TRBV7-9 and TRBJ2-1; TRBD2 matches 9 bases. The receptor comes from a woman aged 55 to 70 in good health. The CDR3: CASAGGQSGNEQFF. DNA for the CDR3: TGTGCCAGCGCGGGGGGGCAATCAGGGAATGAGCAGTTCTTC.